This TCR beta chain was identified during a study of blood T cells in healthy people across ages. Study findings and constraints: A roughly linear fall in TCR beta diversity per million T cells was seen with increasing age.

Sample-barcoded 5' priming and a J-beta primer mix drove a second PCR of roughly 7 to 11 cycles. Each single sample gave us at least 2.5 million CDR3-containing paired-end reads. From the 5' RACE reads, TCRdb called clonotypes with MiXCR, one entry per CDR3 protein. The table shows about 1 million distinct CDR3 sequences, with around 43% occurring only once. Germline V gene data show CDR1 as MNHEY and CDR2 as SVGAGI. CDR3 length equals 15 residues. V dropped 2 bases and J dropped 7 bases, with 18 bases sitting between them. The sample holds a few counts of this clonotype. The antigen is not known. Total RNA was isolated from each sample in quantities of at least 6 micrograms.

The sequence was collected from a woman between 55 and 75 years old in good health. The rearrangement joins TRBV6-5 to TRBJ2-7; TRBD2 is a possible D gene (6 bases). Sequences were obtained from blood. The CDR3 here is CASSYEGLMNNEQYF. The CDR3 DNA reads TGTGCCAGCAGTTACGAGGGACTTATGAACAATGAGCAGTACTTC.